This entry features one T cell receptor (beta chain) sequence. This sample was included in a study of blood T cell repertoires in COVID-19. For the study at large: PBMCs, B-cell-depleted T cells, or T cells were the source of the cDNA or gDNA that made up the material.

Participants, about 18 to 90 years old, spanned around 25 US areas. Researchers sorted participants into cohorts using their self-reported clinical history. Between the trimmed V and J ends, which lost 5 bases and 4 bases, there was a span of 14 bases. The CDR3 has 15 amino acids. CDR1 is MGHRA, CDR2 YSYEKL, per germline. Some clones are missing from TCRdb's copy, which holds only in-frame ones; the method was immunoSEQ multiplex PCR. The sample lists about 390,000 clones; just under 90% were seen once. This sequence originates from a woman aged 45-65 years who had recovered from COVID-19. The gene calls are TRBV4-1 and TRBJ1-4; a weak D match, TRBD1 (5 bases). Sequenced material: PBMCs or T cells enriched from blood (not recorded which). CDR3 sequence reads: CASSILGLLNEKLFF. CDR3 nucleotides: TGCGCCAGCAGCATACTGGGACTGCTTAATGAAAAACTGTTTTTT.